The source of this TCR beta chain is a study of Graves' ophthalmopathy and Graves' hyperthyroidism. Diagnosis was based on clinical symptoms, serum thyroxine, TRAb, thyroid ultrasound and orbital computed tomography. The authors amplified TCR beta CDR3 regions from RNA transcripts. HTBI primers primed a first-round RT-PCR, and a second-round multiplex PCR followed. One entry per CDR3 protein results from TCRdb running MiXCR on the multiplex PCR reads. The sample holds about 550,000 distinct CDR3 sequences, 35% to 45% seen once. Per the germline V gene, CDR1 is SGHVS and CDR2 is FQNEAQ. This CDR3 is 18 amino acids long. The V gene end was trimmed by 2 bases and the J gene end by 1 base; junction bases not matched to a gene: 4. This clonotype has more than one count but fewer than ten.

This clonotype was sampled from an adult man with Graves' hyperthyroidism. V gene TRBV7-8 combines with J gene TRBJ2-2; 13 bases are a match to TRBD2. The specimen sequenced was peripheral blood or thyroid tissue (not recorded which). The CDR3 DNA follows: TGTGCCAGCAGCTTACGACTAGCGGGGGGAATGAACACCGGGGAGCTGTTTTTT. Translation: CASSLRLAGGMNTGELFF. Using reference TRBV7-8 and TRBJ2-2 for the parts outside the CDR3, the full variable domain is GAGVSQSPRYKVAKRGQDVALRCDPISGHVSLFWYQQALGQGPEFLTYFQNEAQLDKSGLPSDRFFAERPEGSVSTLKIQRTQQEDSAVYLCASSLRLAGGMNTGELFFGEGSRLTVL.